This is a list of T cell receptor beta chains from one sample in a study of PD-L1 blockade in urothelial cancer. Data came from immunoSEQ multiplex PCR; TCRdb stores just in-frame clones and leaves some out. The table shows 100,000 to 150,000 clones, with about 84% occurring only once. The input for sequencing was PBMCs, taken around atezolizumab (anti-PD-L1) treatment. The receptors come from a man aged 50 or older with urothelial cancer. Each CDR3 is given with its conserved first and last residue. Fields, in order: clone size, V gene, D gene, J gene, CDR3 length, CDR3 protein, CDR3 DNA. A D gene is named only where the DNA matches it firmly. Only part of the rows carry a size: once, few, many, or a class if the clone is expanded.

NA	TRBV19	NA	TRBJ1-2	15	CASSIKGSVVRGYTF	TGTGCCAGTAGTATCAAGGGGTCGGTAGTTCGTGGCTACACCTTC
NA	TRBV4-1	NA	TRBJ1-2	14	CASSQGGGGLGYTF	TGCGCCAGCAGCCAGGGGGGTGGGGGTTTGGGCTACACCTTC
once	TRBV5-6	NA	TRBJ2-1	14	CASSLWQQANEQFF	TGTGCCAGCAGCTTGTGGCAGCAGGCGAATGAGCAGTTCTTC
NA	TRBV14	TRBD1	TRBJ2-5	14	CASSNPGQQETQYF	TGTGCCAGCAGCAACCCGGGACAGCAAGAGACCCAGTACTTC
NA	TRBV12-5	TRBD2	TRBJ2-2	15	CASGSGGAVTGELFF	TGTGCTAGTGGTTCGGGGGGGGCGGTCACCGGGGAGCTGTTTTTT
NA	TRBV5-4	NA	TRBJ1-6	15	CASRPATESNSPLHF	TGTGCCAGCAGGCCCGCGACGGAGTCTAATTCACCCCTCCACTTT
NA	TRBV28	TRBD1	TRBJ2-7	15	CASRAIDRVSYEQYF	TGTGCCAGCAGAGCGATCGACAGGGTCTCCTACGAGCAGTACTTC
NA	TRBV28	NA	TRBJ2-7	14	CASSFLRVIHEQYF	TGTGCCAGCAGTTTTCTCAGGGTCATTCACGAGCAGTACTTC
NA	TRBV7-9	NA	TRBJ2-7	14	CASSLEAGVGEQYF	TGTGCCAGCAGCTTAGAAGCAGGGGTGGGGGAGCAGTACTTC
NA	TRBV2	TRBD2	TRBJ2-7	15	CASSEEGLVPYEQYF	TGTGCCAGCAGTGAAGAGGGACTAGTCCCCTACGAGCAGTACTTC
once	TRBV7-2	TRBD1	TRBJ2-1	15	CASSSSPDRRDEQFF	TGTGCCAGCAGCTCGAGCCCGGACAGGCGCGATGAGCAGTTCTTC
NA	TRBV5-1	NA	TRBJ2-5	13	CASSLAIFETQYF	TGCGCCAGCAGCTTGGCCATTTTCGAGACCCAGTACTTC
once	TRBV7-9	TRBD2	TRBJ2-1	16	CASGGTSGIIYNEQFF	TGTGCCAGCGGCGGGACTAGCGGGATTATTTACAATGAGCAGTTCTTC
NA	TRBV7-8	NA	TRBJ1-5	15	CASSPTAMGATAQHF	TGTGCCAGCAGCCCGACCGCTATGGGGGCCACAGCCCAGCATTTT
few	TRBV2	TRBD2	TRBJ2-1	15	CASSSAGLGYNEQFF	TGTGCCAGCAGCTCCGCGGGACTAGGCTACAATGAGCAGTTCTTC
NA	TRBV5-6	NA	TRBJ1-6	17	CASSFDSRPGVNSPLHF	TGTGCCAGCAGCTTTGATTCTCGCCCGGGGGTCAATTCACCCCTCCACTTT
NA	TRBV5-4	NA	TRBJ2-2	15	CASRRDSVSTGELFF	TGTGCCAGCAGACGGGACTCAGTCTCGACCGGGGAGCTGTTTTTT
NA	TRBV19	TRBD1	TRBJ1-5	14	CASGRDRGSQPQHF	TGTGCCAGCGGAAGGGACAGGGGAAGTCAGCCCCAGCATTTT
NA	TRBV4-1	NA	TRBJ1-2	14	CASSQEGGNYGYTF	TGCGCCAGCAGCCAAGAAGGGGGAAACTATGGCTACACCTTC
NA	TRBV15	TRBD1	TRBJ1-4	15	CATSRDQGVSEKLFF	TGTGCCACCAGCAGAGATCAGGGGGTTTCGGAAAAACTGTTTTTT
NA	TRBV5-6	TRBD2	TRBJ2-1	16	CASSFGTSGSTDEQFF	TGTGCCAGCAGCTTTGGGACTAGCGGGAGTACCGATGAGCAGTTCTTC
NA	TRBV18	NA	TRBJ2-7	14	CASSPRESSYEQYF	TGTGCCAGCTCACCTCGGGAGAGCTCCTACGAGCAGTACTTC
NA	TRBV28	NA	TRBJ2-7	13	CASSTGLPSEQYF	TGTGCCAGCAGTACGGGACTGCCATCCGAGCAGTACTTC
NA	TRBV11-2	NA	TRBJ1-2	16	CASSLGVRQPWGGYTF	TGTGCCAGCAGCTTAGGGGTCCGACAGCCTTGGGGTGGCTACACCTTC
NA	TRBV4-1	NA	TRBJ1-2	16	CASSQLGLSVDYGYTF	TGCGCCAGCAGTCAACTAGGTCTATCGGTGGACTATGGCTACACCTTC
NA	TRBV28	NA	TRBJ2-7	15	CASKWGSGSSYEQYF	TGTGCCAGCAAATGGGGATCCGGGAGCTCCTACGAGCAGTACTTC
NA	TRBV28	TRBD1	TRBJ2-2	14	CASKPGQYTGELFF	TGTGCCAGCAAACCGGGACAGTACACCGGGGAGCTGTTTTTT
once	TRBV9	NA	TRBJ2-1	12	CASSVGGAKQFF	TGTGCCAGCAGCGTAGGAGGAGCGAAGCAGTTCTTC
NA	TRBV13	TRBD2	TRBJ2-3	17	CASSANLAGESTDTQYF	TGTGCCAGCAGCGCAAATTTAGCGGGAGAAAGCACAGATACGCAGTATTTT
once	TRBV25-1	NA	TRBJ2-7	13	CASSVLAGYEQYF	TGTGCCAGCAGTGTGCTTGCGGGCTACGAGCAGTACTTC
NA	TRBV19	NA	TRBJ2-1	11	CASTGDNEQFF	TGTGCCAGTACGGGGGACAATGAGCAGTTCTTC
NA	TRBV7-8	NA	TRBJ1-5	14	CASSLGQSNQPQHF	TGTGCCAGCAGCTTAGGACAGAGCAATCAGCCCCAGCATTTT
few	TRBV19	TRBD2	TRBJ2-2	16	CASSRVTSGNTGELFF	TGTGCCAGTAGTCGGGTGACTAGCGGCAACACCGGGGAGCTGTTTTTT
NA	TRBV11-3	NA	TRBJ2-4	15	CASSFGEIAKNIQYF	TGTGCCAGCAGCTTCGGTGAAATAGCCAAAAACATTCAGTACTTC
once	TRBV2	NA	TRBJ2-7	14	CASSEDRRSYEQYF	TGTGCCAGCAGTGAGGACAGACGAAGCTACGAGCAGTACTTC
NA	TRBV28	NA	TRBJ1-5	12	CASSFGFQPQHF	TGTGCCAGCAGTTTCGGGTTTCAGCCCCAGCATTTT
few	TRBV14	TRBD1	TRBJ1-2	14	CASSQSTGVYGYTF	TGTGCCAGCAGCCAATCGACAGGGGTCTATGGCTACACCTTC
few	TRBV7-2	NA	TRBJ2-1	14	CASSPRQGSIEQFF	TGTGCCAGCAGCCCACGTCAGGGATCGATTGAGCAGTTCTTC
NA	TRBV4-2	NA	TRBJ2-3	15	CASSQDMAGGDTQYF	TGTGCCAGCAGCCAAGATATGGCGGGTGGGGATACGCAGTATTTT
few	TRBV5-4	NA	TRBJ2-5	12	CASSWAGLPQYF	TGTGCCAGCAGCTGGGCTGGTTTGCCCCAGTACTTC
NA	TRBV28	TRBD2	TRBJ2-2	14	CASSWRGTTGELFF	TGTGCCAGCAGTTGGCGGGGGACCACCGGGGAGCTGTTTTTT
NA	TRBV6-5	NA	TRBJ2-5	11	CAAHRGGTQYF	TGCGCAGCCCACAGGGGAGGGACCCAGTACTTC
NA	TRBV20-1	TRBD1	TRBJ1-2	10	CSASGQVYTF	TGCAGTGCTAGTGGACAGGTATACACCTTC
NA	TRBV12-5	TRBD2	TRBJ2-3	14	CASGLGTISDTQYF	TGTGCTAGTGGTTTAGGGACTATCTCAGATACGCAGTATTTT
NA	TRBV30	NA	TRBJ1-6	16	CAWSLTGATYNSPLHF	TGTGCCTGGAGCCTAACAGGCGCCACCTATAATTCACCCCTCCACTTT
NA	TRBV7-2	TRBD1	TRBJ2-2	14	CASSPRQGSGELFF	TGTGCCAGCAGCCCCCGACAGGGTAGCGGGGAGCTGTTTTTT
NA	TRBV6-6	TRBD1	TRBJ1-3	15	CASRKRQGIGDTIYF	TGTGCCAGCAGAAAGAGACAGGGAATAGGGGACACCATATATTTT
NA	TRBV10-1	TRBD1	TRBJ2-7	13	CASSTGTGVEQYF	TGCGCCAGCAGTACCGGGACAGGGGTCGAGCAGTACTTC
NA	TRBV28	NA	TRBJ1-2	13	CASSVTTNYGYTF	TGTGCCAGCAGCGTCACAACGAACTATGGCTACACCTTC
NA	TRBV9	TRBD2	TRBJ2-5	14	CASSVTSGKETQYF	TGTGCCAGCAGCGTGACTAGCGGGAAAGAGACCCAGTACTTC
NA	TRBV7-8	NA	TRBJ2-7	15	CASSAGTGLAYEQYF	TGTGCCAGCAGCGCCGGTACCGGGCTAGCTTACGAGCAGTACTTC
NA	TRBV5-6	NA	TRBJ1-2	14	CASSLGHPNYGYTF	TGTGCCAGCAGCTTGGGACATCCTAACTATGGCTACACCTTC
NA	TRBV10-3	NA	TRBJ1-5	14	CAIRQALWDEAQHF	TGTGCCATCCGACAGGCCCTATGGGATGAGGCCCAGCATTTT
NA	TRBV7-3	NA	TRBJ2-7	14	CASSPAQGSYEQYF	TGTGCCAGCAGCCCGGCCCAGGGGTCCTACGAGCAGTACTTC
NA	TRBV5-1	NA	TRBJ2-1	15	CASFGGLTPHNEQFF	TGCGCCAGCTTTGGGGGACTGACCCCCCACAATGAGCAGTTCTTC
NA	TRBV4-1	TRBD1	TRBJ2-5	15	CASSQDQGVQETQYF	TGCGCCAGCAGCCAAGATCAGGGGGTTCAAGAGACCCAGTACTTC
few	TRBV30	NA	TRBJ1-6	13	CAWSVANNSPLHF	TGTGCCTGGAGTGTGGCAAATAATTCACCCCTCCACTTT
NA	TRBV5-1	TRBD1	TRBJ1-4	16	CASSLAGRGLYEKLFF	TGCGCCAGCAGCTTGGCTGGCAGGGGGCTCTATGAAAAACTGTTTTTT